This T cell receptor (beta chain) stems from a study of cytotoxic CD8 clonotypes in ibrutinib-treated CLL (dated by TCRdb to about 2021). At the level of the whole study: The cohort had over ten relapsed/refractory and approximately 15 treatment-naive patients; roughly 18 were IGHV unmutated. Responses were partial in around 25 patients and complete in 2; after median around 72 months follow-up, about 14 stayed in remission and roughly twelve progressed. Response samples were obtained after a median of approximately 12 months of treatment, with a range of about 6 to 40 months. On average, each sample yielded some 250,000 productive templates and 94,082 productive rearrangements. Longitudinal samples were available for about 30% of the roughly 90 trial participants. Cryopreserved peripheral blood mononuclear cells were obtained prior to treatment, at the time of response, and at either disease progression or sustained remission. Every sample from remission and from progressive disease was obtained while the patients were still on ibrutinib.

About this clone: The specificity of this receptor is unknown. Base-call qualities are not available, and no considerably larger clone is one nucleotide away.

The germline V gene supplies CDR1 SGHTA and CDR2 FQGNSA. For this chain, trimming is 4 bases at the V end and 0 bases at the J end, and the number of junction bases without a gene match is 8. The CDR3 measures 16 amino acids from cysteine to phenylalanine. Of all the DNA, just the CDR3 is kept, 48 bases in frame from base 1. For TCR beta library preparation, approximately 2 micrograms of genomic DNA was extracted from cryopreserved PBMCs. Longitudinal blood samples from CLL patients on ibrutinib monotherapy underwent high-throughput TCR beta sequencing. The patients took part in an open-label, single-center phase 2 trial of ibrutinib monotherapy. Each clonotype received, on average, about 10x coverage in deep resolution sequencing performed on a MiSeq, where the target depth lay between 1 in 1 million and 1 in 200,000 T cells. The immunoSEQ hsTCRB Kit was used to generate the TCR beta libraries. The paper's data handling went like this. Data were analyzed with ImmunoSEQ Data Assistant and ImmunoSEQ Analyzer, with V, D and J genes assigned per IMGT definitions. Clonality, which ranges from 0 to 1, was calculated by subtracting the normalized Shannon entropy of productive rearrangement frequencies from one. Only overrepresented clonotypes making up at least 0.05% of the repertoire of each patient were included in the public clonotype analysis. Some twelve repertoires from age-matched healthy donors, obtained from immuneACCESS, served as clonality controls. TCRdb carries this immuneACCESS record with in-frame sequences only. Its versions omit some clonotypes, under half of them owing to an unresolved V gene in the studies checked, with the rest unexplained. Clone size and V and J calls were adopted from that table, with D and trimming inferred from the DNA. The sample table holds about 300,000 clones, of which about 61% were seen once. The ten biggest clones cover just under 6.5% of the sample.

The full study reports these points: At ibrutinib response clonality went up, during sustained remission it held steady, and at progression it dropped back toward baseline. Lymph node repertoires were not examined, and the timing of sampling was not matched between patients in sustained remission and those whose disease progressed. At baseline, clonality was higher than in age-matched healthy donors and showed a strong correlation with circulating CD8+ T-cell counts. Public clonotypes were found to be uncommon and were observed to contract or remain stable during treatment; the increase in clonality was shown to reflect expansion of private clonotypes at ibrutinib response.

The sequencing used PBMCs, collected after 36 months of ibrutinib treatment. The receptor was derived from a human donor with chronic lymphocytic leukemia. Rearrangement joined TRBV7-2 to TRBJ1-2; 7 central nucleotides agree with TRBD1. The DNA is TGTGCCAGCAGCTCCCGACAGGGTCGCTCTAACTATGGCTACACCTTC. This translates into CASSSRQGRSNYGYTF.